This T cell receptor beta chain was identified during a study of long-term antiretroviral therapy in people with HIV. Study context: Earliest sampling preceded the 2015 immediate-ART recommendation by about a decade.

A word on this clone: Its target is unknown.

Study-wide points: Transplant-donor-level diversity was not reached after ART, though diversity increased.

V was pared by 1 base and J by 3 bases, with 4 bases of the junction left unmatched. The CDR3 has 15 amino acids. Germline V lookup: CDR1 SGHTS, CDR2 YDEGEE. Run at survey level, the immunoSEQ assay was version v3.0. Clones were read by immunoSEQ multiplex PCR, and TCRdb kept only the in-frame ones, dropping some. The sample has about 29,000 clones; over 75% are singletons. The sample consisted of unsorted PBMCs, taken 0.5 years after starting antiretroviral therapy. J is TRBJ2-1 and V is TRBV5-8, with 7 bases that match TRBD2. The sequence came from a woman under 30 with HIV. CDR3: CASSLRLAVYNEQFF. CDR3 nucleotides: TGTGCCAGCAGCTTGAGGCTAGCGGTCTACAATGAGCAGTTCTTC.